This T cell receptor (beta chain) originates from a study of glioma-infiltrating T cells after dendritic cell vaccination. Whole-study findings and limits: No direct clonality-survival link was found; a diverse polyclonal response may matter.

Before vaccination, two weeks after the third vaccination, and at progression, PBMC were collected. The PCR used 60 V beta and 13 J beta primers. Method: immunoSEQ multiplex PCR; TCRdb's copy keeps in-frame clones and lacks some. The sample lists about 73,000 clones; more than 65% were seen once. Germline V gene sequence: CDR1 MGHRA, CDR2 YSYEKL. This CDR3 contains 19 residues. V shed 0 bases and J 5 bases; nucleotides not matched to a gene: 8. Comments on this clone: The antigen remains undetermined.

V gene TRBV4-1 combines with J gene TRBJ1-6; 12 bases match TRBD1. The receptor's source is a human donor with glioblastoma. This specimen consisted of blood, obtained before dendritic cell vaccination. CDR3 in DNA: TGCGCCAGCAGCCAAGATGACGGGACAGGGGGCGCCCATAATTCACCCCTCCACTTT. It codes for CASSQDDGTGGAHNSPLHF.